The 28 T cell receptor beta chains given below trace back to one sample, sequenced in a study of somatic mutations in cytotoxic T cells in rheumatoid arthritis. Produced via immunoSEQ multiplex PCR; TCRdb's table is partial and in-frame only. The table includes 15,000 or so clones, around 72% detected once. The specimen was CD8+ T cells sorted from blood. These receptors all stem from an adult with rheumatoid arthritis.

The rearrangement links TRBV9 to TRBJ1-2; D ambiguous. CDR3 length equals 12 residues. V gave up 2 bases and J gave up 7 bases, with 9 bases separating them. From germline, CDR1 is SGDLS and CDR2 YYNGEE. The CDR3 nucleotides are TGTGCCAGCAGCGTGGAAAGAAGTGGCTACACCTTC. Its translation is CASSVERSGYTF.

A remark on this clone: A read error may account for a junction end that differs from germline. The rearrangement links TRBV27 to TRBJ2-1; tentatively, D is TRBD2 (7 bases). Germline V CDR1 and CDR2: MNHEY, SMNVEV (reference sequence). This CDR3 is built from 15 residues. CDR3: CASSLNRGAYNEQFF. The CDR3 bases are TGTGCCAGCAGTTTAAACCGGGGGGCCTATAATGAGCAGTTCTTC.

The chain links TRBV9 to TRBJ2-7, with TRBD2 matching 7 bases. After removal of 1 base from V and 1 base from J, the junction contained 5 bases not matched to a gene. The germline V gene has CDR1 SGDLS and CDR2 YYNGEE. This CDR3 region has 15 residues. The CDR3 loop is CASSVTSSGSYEQYF. CDR3 nucleotide sequence: TGTGCCAGCAGCGTAACCTCTAGCGGTTCCTACGAGCAGTACTTC.

The chain is built from TRBV4-2 and TRBJ2-7; 8 nucleotides match TRBD1. This CDR3 spans 17 amino acids. V trimming: 4 bases; J trimming: 6 bases; junction bases outside the gene matches: 17. Germline V gives CDR1 LGHNA, CDR2 YNFKEQ. In nucleotides, the CDR3 is TGTGCCAGCAGCCTGACCGGGACAGGCCTACTCCAGCGCGAGCAGTACTTC. Translating it yields CASSLTGTGLLQREQYF.

The chain links TRBV2 to TRBJ2-3; tentatively, D is TRBD1 or TRBD2 (5 bases each). The CDR3 sequence is 17 residues long. V was pared by 4 bases and J by 2 bases, with 19 bases between. The germline gives CDR1 SNHLY, CDR2 FYNNEI. As DNA, the CDR3 is TGTGCCAGCAGTGCCGGGACCTCCAAAGGGGCCACAGATACGCAGTATTTT. Protein product: CASSAGTSKGATDTQYF.

This chain links TRBV9 with TRBJ1-5; TRBD1 is a possible D gene (5 bases). The germline gives CDR1 SGDLS, CDR2 YYNGEE. The V gene lost 0 bases and the J gene lost 6 bases, with 13 bases spanning the gap. There are 15 residues in the CDR3. The CDR3 bases are TGTGCCAGCAGCGTAGAGGGGCAGTCGGGTCAGCCCCAGCATTTT. Its translation is CASSVEGQSGQPQHF.

This rearrangement joins TRBV4-1 to TRBJ1-2, with 9 bases identical to TRBD1. In germline, CDR1 is MGHRA, CDR2 YSYEKL. Trimming at V came to 3 bases and at J to 4 bases, leaving 0 bases not matched to a gene. This CDR3 spans 13 amino acids. The CDR3: CASSQTGGYGYTF. The CDR3 DNA sequence: TGCGCCAGCAGCCAGACAGGGGGCTATGGCTACACCTTC.

The chain links TRBV19 to TRBJ2-7, with D possibly TRBD1 on 6 matching bases. This CDR3 has 16 amino acids. The ends were cut back, 3 bases at V and 0 bases at J, with 15 bases in the middle. Germline loops: CDR1 LNHDA, CDR2 SQIVND (reference sequence). The CDR3 DNA is TGTGCCAGTAGTATTGGGTGGACAGCTTACTCCTACGAGCAGTACTTC. This translates into CASSIGWTAYSYEQYF.

This chain connects TRBV7-9 to TRBJ2-2; 8 positions agree with TRBD2. This CDR3 is 15 amino acids long. V trimming: 8 bases; J trimming: 4 bases; junction bases outside the gene matches: 9. CDR1 and CDR2 from the germline V gene are SEHNR and FQNEAQ (reference sequence). This CDR3 is CASSEGLDVTGELFF. CDR3 DNA sequence: TGTGCCAGCTCGGAGGGACTAGACGTCACCGGGGAGCTGTTTTTT.

The chain joins TRBV2 to TRBJ1-2; D possibly corresponds to TRBD1 (5 bases). Per germline, CDR1 SNHLY and CDR2 FYNNEI. Trimming pared 4 bases from V and 5 bases from J, leaving 23 bases between. CDR3 length equals 17 residues. The CDR3 DNA reads TGTGCCAGCAGTGGGGGAGGGAGGGTCTCGGGGCTGTATGGCTACACCTTC. Amino acid sequence: CASSGGGRVSGLYGYTF.

The chain couples TRBV9 to TRBJ2-3, with 8 bases aligning to TRBD2. Germline V lookup: CDR1 SGDLS, CDR2 YYNGEE. This CDR3 has 16 amino acids. V shed 3 bases, J shed 3 bases, and the junction held 9 bases outside the gene matches. CDR3 residues: CASSAISGLVTDTQYF. The CDR3 DNA reads TGTGCCAGCAGCGCAATCTCGGGACTAGTGACAGATACGCAGTATTTT.

In DNA form, the CDR3 reads TGTGCCAGCAGCATAGGGGGAATATATAGCAATCAGCCCCAGCATTTT. Translated: CASSIGGIYSNQPQHF. The chain uses TRBV7-8 and TRBJ1-5; possibly TRBD1 for D (6 bases). Trimming removed 5 bases at V and 0 bases at J, with 14 bases between. Germline V gene sequence: CDR1 SGHVS, CDR2 FQNEAQ. The length of the CDR3 is 16 residues.

The rearrangement uses TRBV29-1 and TRBJ1-4; D is unresolved. The CDR3 is made up of 13 amino acids. Deletions cut 3 bases from V and 12 bases from J, with 17 bases between. Germline CDR1 and CDR2: SQVTM and ANQGSEA. CDR3 bases: TGCAGCGTTGAGTCCGGAGTTTCTGGGGAACTGTTTTTT. Translated, it gives CSVESGVSGELFF.

The V and J genes are TRBV6-6 and TRBJ1-1, with D uncertain. V shed 5 bases and J shed 3 bases, with 7 bases lying between them. CDR1 and CDR2 from the germline V gene are MNHNY and SVGAGI (reference sequence). This CDR3 is 12 amino acids long. In nucleotides, the CDR3 is TGTGCCAGCAGTCCTCCCCACACTGAAGCTTTCTTT. Its translation: CASSPPHTEAFF.

This clone appeared a few times. V usage is TRBV28 and J usage is TRBJ2-2, with D unclear. The V and J ends lost 7 bases and 1 base respectively, with 10 bases between them. The length of the CDR3 is 14 residues. CDR1 and CDR2 (germline): MDHEN, SYDVKM. The CDR3 region has the DNA TGTGCCAGCACCCCCCGGCAGAACACCGGGGAGCTGTTTTTT. Translation gives CASTPRQNTGELFF.

The genes are TRBV19 and TRBJ2-4, with D unresolved. Germline CDR1 LNHDA, CDR2 SQIVND (reference sequence). Trimming cost V 2 bases and J 0 bases, with 8 bases left between them. The length of the CDR3 is 15 residues. As DNA, the CDR3 is TGTGCCAGTAGTATACTTCCACGAGCCAAAAACATTCAGTACTTC. Translated, it gives CASSILPRAKNIQYF.

This clone occurred once. V usage is TRBV6-1 and J usage is TRBJ2-2; D not resolved. V lost 10 bases and J 7 bases, leaving 16 bases between the germline ends. From germline, CDR1 is MNHNS and CDR2 SASEGT. The CDR3 has 13 residues. The CDR3 DNA is TGTGCCATACCCCTCCTATGGAGCGGGGAGCTGTTTTTT. This translates into CAIPLLWSGELFF.

CDR3 amino acids: CASSEGARAEQFF. As DNA, the CDR3 is TGTGCCAGCAGCGAAGGCGCGAGAGCTGAGCAGTTCTTC. V and J are TRBV6-4 and TRBJ2-1, with D unclear. Trimming took 6 bases from V and 9 from J, leaving 15 bases between them. Germline CDR1 is MRHNA and CDR2 is SNTAGT. The length of the CDR3 is 13 residues.

The chain joins TRBV20-1 to TRBJ2-5; no definite D call. There are 11 residues in the CDR3. V was trimmed by 5 bases and J by 1 base, leaving 5 bases between them. Germline assignment: CDR1 DFQATT and CDR2 SNEGSKA (reference sequence). The CDR3 protein is CSARTQETQYF. CDR3 coding DNA: TGCAGTGCTCGGACCCAAGAGACCCAGTACTTC.

V and J are TRBV7-6 and TRBJ2-1; D is unclear. Trimming stripped 5 bases from V and 9 bases from J, with 14 bases between. The CDR3 consists of 13 residues. Germline CDR1 reads SGHVS; CDR2 reads FNYEAQ. The CDR3 nucleotides are TGTGCCAGCAGCGCCCTCGTTCGGGCTGAGCAGTTCTTC. Protein: CASSALVRAEQFF.

This chain uses TRBV7-9 with TRBJ1-2, with unresolved D. The ends were cut back, 4 bases at V and 2 bases at J, with 11 bases in the middle. Germline V CDR1 and CDR2: SEHNR, FQNEAQ (reference sequence). The CDR3 is 14 residues long. The CDR3 loop is CASSSARLNYGYTF. The CDR3 region has the DNA TGTGCCAGCAGCTCCGCCCGGTTGAACTATGGCTACACCTTC.

CDR3 DNA sequence: TGCAGCGTTGGCCGCGGGACTACTAGCACAGATACGCAGTATTTT. This translates into CSVGRGTTSTDTQYF. The chain carries TRBV29-1 and TRBJ2-3; 7 positions match TRBD2. V shed 4 bases, J shed 0 bases, and the junction held 7 bases outside the gene matches. The CDR3 is 15 residues long. Germline lookup yields CDR1 SQVTM and CDR2 ANQGSEA.

V usage is TRBV29-1 and J usage is TRBJ2-1, with 12 bases that match TRBD2. CDR1 and CDR2 from the germline V gene are SQVTM and ANQGSEA. The CDR3 is made up of 18 amino acids. The V segment lost 6 bases and the J segment 4 bases; nucleotides outside the gene matches: 16. The CDR3 reads CSVDGTGWTSGTYNEQFF. The DNA of the CDR3 is TGCAGCGTCGACGGGACAGGGTGGACTAGCGGGACTTACAATGAGCAGTTCTTC.

J is TRBJ2-3 and V is TRBV28, with no clear D. Germline loops: CDR1 MDHEN, CDR2 SYDVKM. Trimming took off 6 bases at V and 8 bases at J, with 12 bases between the two ends. The length of the CDR3 is 12 residues. CDR3 bases: TGTGCCAGCAGCCTAACCCAGTCTACGCAGTATTTT. Its protein product is CASSLTQSTQYF.

V and J are TRBV28 and TRBJ2-2; 10 positions agree with TRBD1. With V trimmed by 5 bases and J by 1 base, 13 bases remained unmatched. From germline, CDR1 is MDHEN and CDR2 SYDVKM. The CDR3 is 19 amino acids. The CDR3 region has the DNA TGTGCCAGCAGTCCCGAGACAGGGGGCGACCTTAGGAACACCGGGGAGCTGTTTTTT. This encodes CASSPETGGDLRNTGELFF.

J is TRBJ1-5 and V is TRBV5-1; D is unclear. The CDR3 totals 13 residues. Trimming removed 0 bases from V and 7 bases from J, with 8 bases in between. Per germline, CDR1 SGHRS and CDR2 YFSETQ. CDR3: CASSLDPGQPQHF. CDR3 nucleotides: TGCGCCAGCAGCTTGGATCCCGGGCAGCCCCAGCATTTT.

The chain is built from TRBV7-9 and TRBJ2-3; 10 bases are shared with TRBD2. V shed 5 bases, J shed 5 bases, and the junction held 10 bases outside the gene matches. The CDR3 sequence is 16 residues long. Germline loops: CDR1 SEHNR, CDR2 FQNEAQ (reference sequence). The CDR3 DNA follows: TGTGCCAGCAGCCCCTTTAGCGGGGGGCGAGGAGATACGCAGTATTTT. Protein: CASSPFSGGRGDTQYF.

The rearrangement uses TRBV11-2 and TRBJ1-6; TRBD1 matches at 8 bases. Trimming removed 5 bases from V and 5 bases from J; junction bases left unmatched: 2. Looked up from germline, CDR1 is SGHAT and CDR2 is FQNNGV. CDR3 length: 14 amino acids. The CDR3, as DNA: TGTGCCAGCAGCCACAGGGGGAATAATTCACCCCTCCACTTT. Its protein product is CASSHRGNNSPLHF.